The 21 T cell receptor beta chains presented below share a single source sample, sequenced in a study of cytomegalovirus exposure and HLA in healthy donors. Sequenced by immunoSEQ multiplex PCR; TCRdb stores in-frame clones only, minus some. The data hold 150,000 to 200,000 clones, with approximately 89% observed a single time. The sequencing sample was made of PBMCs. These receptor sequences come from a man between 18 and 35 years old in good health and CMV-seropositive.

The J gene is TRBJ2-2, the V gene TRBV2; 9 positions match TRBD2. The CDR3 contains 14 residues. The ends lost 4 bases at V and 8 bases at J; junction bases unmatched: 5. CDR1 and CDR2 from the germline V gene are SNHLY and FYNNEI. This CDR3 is CASSVAGGQGELFF. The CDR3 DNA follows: TGTGCCAGCAGTGTTGCGGGAGGGCAGGGGGAGCTGTTTTTT.

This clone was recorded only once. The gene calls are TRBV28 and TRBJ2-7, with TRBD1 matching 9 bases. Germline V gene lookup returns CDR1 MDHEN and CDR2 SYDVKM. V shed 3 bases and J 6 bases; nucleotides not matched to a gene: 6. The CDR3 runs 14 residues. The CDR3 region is CASSLDRGLFEQYF. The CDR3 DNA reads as TGTGCCAGCAGTTTGGACAGGGGACTCTTCGAGCAGTACTTC.

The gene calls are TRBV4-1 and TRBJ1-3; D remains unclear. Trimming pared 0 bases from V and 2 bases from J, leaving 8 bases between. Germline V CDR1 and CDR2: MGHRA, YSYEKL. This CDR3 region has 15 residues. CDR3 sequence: CASSQDLQPGNTIYF. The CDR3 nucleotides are TGCGCCAGCAGCCAAGATTTACAGCCTGGAAACACCATATATTTT.

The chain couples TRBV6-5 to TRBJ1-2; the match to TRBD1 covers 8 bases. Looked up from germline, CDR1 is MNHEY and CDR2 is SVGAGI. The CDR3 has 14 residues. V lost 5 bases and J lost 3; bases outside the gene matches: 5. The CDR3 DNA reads TGTGCCAGCAGTCAGGGACAGGTTGACTATGGCTACACCTTC. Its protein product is CASSQGQVDYGYTF.

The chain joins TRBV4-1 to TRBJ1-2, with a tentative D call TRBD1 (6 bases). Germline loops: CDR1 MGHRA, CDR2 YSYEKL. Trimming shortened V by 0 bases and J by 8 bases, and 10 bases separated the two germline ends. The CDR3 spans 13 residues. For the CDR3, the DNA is TGCGCCAGCAGCCAAGACAGGGGTAGAGGCTACACCTTC. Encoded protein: CASSQDRGRGYTF.

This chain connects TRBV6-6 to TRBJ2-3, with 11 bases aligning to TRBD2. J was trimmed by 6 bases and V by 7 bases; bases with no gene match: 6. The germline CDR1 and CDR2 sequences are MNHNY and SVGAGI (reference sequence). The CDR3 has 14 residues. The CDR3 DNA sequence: TGTGCCAGCACCCCTAGCGGGGGGCGGGATACGCAGTATTTT. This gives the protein CASTPSGGRDTQYF.

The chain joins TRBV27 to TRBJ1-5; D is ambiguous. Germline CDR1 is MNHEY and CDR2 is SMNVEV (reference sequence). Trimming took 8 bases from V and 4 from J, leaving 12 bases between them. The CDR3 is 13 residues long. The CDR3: CASQEGVNQPQHF. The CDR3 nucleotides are TGTGCCAGCCAGGAGGGAGTGAATCAGCCCCAGCATTTT.

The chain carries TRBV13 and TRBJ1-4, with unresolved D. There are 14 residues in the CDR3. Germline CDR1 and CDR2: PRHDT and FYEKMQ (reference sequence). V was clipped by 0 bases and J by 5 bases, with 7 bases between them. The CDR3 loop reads CASSLGRMNEKLFF. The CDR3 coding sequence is TGTGCCAGCAGCTTAGGGCGGATGAATGAAAAACTGTTTTTT.

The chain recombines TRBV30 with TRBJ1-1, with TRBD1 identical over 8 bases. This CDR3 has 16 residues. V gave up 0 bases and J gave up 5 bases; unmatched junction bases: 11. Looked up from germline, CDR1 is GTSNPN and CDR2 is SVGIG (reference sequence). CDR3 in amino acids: CAWSVKGDRGRTEAFF. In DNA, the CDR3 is TGTGCCTGGAGTGTAAAGGGAGACAGGGGAAGGACTGAAGCTTTCTTT.

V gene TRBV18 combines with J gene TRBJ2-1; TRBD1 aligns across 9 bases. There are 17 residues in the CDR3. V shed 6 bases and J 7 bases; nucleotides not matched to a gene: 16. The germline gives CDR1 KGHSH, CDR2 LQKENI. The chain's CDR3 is CASSPTLGQGDRNEQFF. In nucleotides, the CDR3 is TGTGCCAGCTCGCCTACCCTGGGACAGGGAGACAGGAATGAGCAGTTCTTC.

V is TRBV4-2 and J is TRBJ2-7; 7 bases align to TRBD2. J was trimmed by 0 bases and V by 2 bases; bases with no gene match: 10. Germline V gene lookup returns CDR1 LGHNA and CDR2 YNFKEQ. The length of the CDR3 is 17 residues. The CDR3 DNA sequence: TGTGCCAGCAGCCAACAGGACGGGACTACGCTCTCCTACGAGCAGTACTTC. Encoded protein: CASSQQDGTTLSYEQYF.

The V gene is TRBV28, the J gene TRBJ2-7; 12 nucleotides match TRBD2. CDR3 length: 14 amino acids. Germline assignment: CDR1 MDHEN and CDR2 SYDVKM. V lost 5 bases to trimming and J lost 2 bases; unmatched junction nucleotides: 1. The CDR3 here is CASSRTSGTYEQYF. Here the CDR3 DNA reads TGTGCCAGCAGTAGGACTAGCGGGACCTACGAGCAGTACTTC.

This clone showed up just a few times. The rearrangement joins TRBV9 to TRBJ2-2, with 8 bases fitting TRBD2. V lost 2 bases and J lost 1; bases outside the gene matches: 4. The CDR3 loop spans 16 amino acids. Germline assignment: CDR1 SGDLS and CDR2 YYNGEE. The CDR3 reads CASSVLSGKNTGELFF. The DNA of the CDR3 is TGTGCCAGCAGCGTGCTTAGCGGGAAGAACACCGGGGAGCTGTTTTTT.

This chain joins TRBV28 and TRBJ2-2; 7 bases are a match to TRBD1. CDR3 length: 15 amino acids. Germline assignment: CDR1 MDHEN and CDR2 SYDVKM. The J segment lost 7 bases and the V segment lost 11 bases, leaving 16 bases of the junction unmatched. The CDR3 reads CAPPFSTGTDGELFF. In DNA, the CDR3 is TGTGCCCCTCCATTCTCGACAGGGACGGACGGGGAGCTGTTTTTT.

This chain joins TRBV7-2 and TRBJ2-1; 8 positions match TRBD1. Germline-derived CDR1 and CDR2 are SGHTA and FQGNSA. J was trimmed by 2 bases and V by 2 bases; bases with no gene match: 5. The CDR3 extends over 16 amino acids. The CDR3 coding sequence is TGTGCCAGCAGCTTAAGGACAGGGAAGACCTACAATGAGCAGTTCTTC. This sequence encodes CASSLRTGKTYNEQFF.

The CDR3 reads CASSSIPRLHDEQYF. The CDR3 nucleotides are TGTGCCAGCAGTTCTATTCCCAGACTGCACGACGAGCAGTACTTC. The gene calls are TRBV28 and TRBJ2-7, with no clear D. The CDR3 is 15 amino acids. Looked up from germline, CDR1 is MDHEN and CDR2 is SYDVKM. V was clipped by 4 bases and J by 5 bases, with 18 bases between them.

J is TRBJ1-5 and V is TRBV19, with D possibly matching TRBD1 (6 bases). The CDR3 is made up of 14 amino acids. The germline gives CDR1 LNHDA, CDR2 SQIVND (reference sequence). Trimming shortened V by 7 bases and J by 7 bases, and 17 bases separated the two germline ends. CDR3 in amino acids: CASKAQGAGQPQHF. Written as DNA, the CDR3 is TGTGCCAGTAAGGCACAGGGCGCTGGGCAGCCCCAGCATTTT.

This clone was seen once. The CDR3 region has the DNA TGTGCCACCAGCAGAGATATCACAGATACGCAGTATTTT. Amino acids: CATSRDITDTQYF. This chain links TRBV15 with TRBJ2-3, with D unclear. V gave up 0 bases and J gave up 2 bases, with 3 bases separating them. The CDR3 extends over 13 amino acids. Germline V gives CDR1 LNHNV, CDR2 YYDKDF (reference sequence).

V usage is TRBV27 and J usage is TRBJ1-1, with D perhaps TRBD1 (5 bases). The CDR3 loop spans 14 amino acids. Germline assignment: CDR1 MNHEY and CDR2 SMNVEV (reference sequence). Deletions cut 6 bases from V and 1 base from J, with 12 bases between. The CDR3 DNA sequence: TGTGCCAGCAGGATCACAACAGGGAACACTGAAGCTTTCTTT. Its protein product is CASRITTGNTEAFF.

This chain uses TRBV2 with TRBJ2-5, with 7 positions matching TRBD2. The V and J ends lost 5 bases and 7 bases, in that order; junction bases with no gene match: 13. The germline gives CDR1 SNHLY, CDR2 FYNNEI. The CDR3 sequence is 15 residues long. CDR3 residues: CASSPRASGPRTQYF. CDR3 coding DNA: TGTGCCAGCAGTCCCAGGGCTAGCGGCCCCCGGACCCAGTACTTC.

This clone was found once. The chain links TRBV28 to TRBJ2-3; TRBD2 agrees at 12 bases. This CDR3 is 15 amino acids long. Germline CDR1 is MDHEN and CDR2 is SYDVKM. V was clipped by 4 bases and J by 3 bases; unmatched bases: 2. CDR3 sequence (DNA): TGTGCCAGCAGTTCTAGCGGGAGGGCAACAGATACGCAGTATTTT. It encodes CASSSSGRATDTQYF.